This T cell receptor (beta chain) appears in the sequencing data of a study of T cells in Graves' hyperthyroidism and ophthalmopathy. Study-wide results and caveats: Expanded thyroid clonotypes (above 0.001) were mostly also found in blood.

This clonotype was observed a few times. Its antigen is not known. Absent ophthalmopathy progression within 18 months defined stable Graves' hyperthyroidism. Researchers took RNA transcripts and amplified the TCR beta CDR3 regions from them. HTBI primers were used for first-round RT-PCR of the TCR CDR3. TCRdb re-called the multiplex PCR reads through MiXCR, storing one row per CDR3 protein. The sample records approximately 560,000 distinct CDR3 sequences, 40% to 55% being singletons. The germline CDR1 and CDR2 sequences are LNHNV and YYDKDF (reference sequence). This CDR3 is built from 15 residues. The V end was cut by 6 bases, the J end by 0 bases, with 11 bases between.

This clonotype was obtained from a woman aged 18-30 years with Graves' hyperthyroidism. The gene calls are TRBV15 and TRBJ2-2; D could derive from TRBD1 or TRBD2 (5 bases each). Source material: peripheral blood or thyroid tissue (not recorded which). In nucleotides, the CDR3 is TGTGCCACCAGTACAGGAGGTGCGAACACCGGGGAGCTGTTTTTT. It encodes CATSTGGANTGELFF.